This TCR beta chain was documented in a study of shared clonotypes between healthy human individuals. Findings and limits, study-wide: Sequencing depth was a factor that was expected to affect clonotype sharing among donors. The represented genetic and exposure-history diversity was limited by the small number of donors.

The method was immunoSEQ multiplex PCR; TCRdb's version includes in-frame clones alone and lacks a portion of them. The sample contains 530,000 or so clones, about three quarters of which appear only once. Regarding this clone: The antigen is undetermined.

V lost 6 bases and J 2 bases, leaving 14 bases between the germline ends. Germline CDR1 and CDR2: KGHSH and LQKENI. The CDR3 spans 14 residues. Unsorted samples used about 90 million PBMCs for genomic DNA. This chain uses TRBV18 with TRBJ2-7; the D gene is possibly TRBD1 (6 bases). The TCR comes from a middle-aged woman in good health. Some clones in this sample may be carry-over from other donors' samples. The sequencing input was PBMCs. The CDR3 reads CASSRRDIAYEQYF. CDR3 in DNA: TGTGCCAGCTCGCGTAGGGACATAGCCTACGAGCAGTACTTC. The entire variable domain, with the rest obtained from reference TRBV18 and TRBJ2-7, is as follows: NAGVMQNPRHLVRRRGQEARLRCSPMKGHSHVYWYRQLPEEGLKFMVYLQKENIIDESGMPKERFSAEFPKEGPSILRIQQVVRGDSAAYFCASSRRDIAYEQYFGPGTRLTVT.